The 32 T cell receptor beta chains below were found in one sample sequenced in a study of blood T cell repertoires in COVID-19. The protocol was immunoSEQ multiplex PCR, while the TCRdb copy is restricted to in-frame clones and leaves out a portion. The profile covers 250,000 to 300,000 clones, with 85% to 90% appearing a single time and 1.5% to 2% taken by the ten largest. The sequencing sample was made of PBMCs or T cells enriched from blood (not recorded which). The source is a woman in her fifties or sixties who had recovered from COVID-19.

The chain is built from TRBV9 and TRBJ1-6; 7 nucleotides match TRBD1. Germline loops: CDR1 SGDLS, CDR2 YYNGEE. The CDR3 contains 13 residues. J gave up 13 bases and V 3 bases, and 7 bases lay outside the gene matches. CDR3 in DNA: TGTGCCAGCAGCGCCCATCAGGGGGACCCCCTCCACTTT. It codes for CASSAHQGDPLHF.

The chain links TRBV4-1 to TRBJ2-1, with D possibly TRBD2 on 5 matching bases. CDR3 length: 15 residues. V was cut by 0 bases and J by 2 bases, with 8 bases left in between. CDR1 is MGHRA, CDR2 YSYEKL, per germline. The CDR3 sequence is CASSQDGRTYNEQFF. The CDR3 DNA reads TGCGCCAGCAGCCAAGATGGGAGAACCTACAATGAGCAGTTCTTC.

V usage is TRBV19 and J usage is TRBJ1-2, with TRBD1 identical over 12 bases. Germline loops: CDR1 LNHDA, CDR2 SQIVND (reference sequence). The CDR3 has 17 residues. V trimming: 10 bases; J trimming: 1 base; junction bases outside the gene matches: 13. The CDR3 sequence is CATSWGTGGRDNYGYTF. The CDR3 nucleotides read TGTGCCACCTCTTGGGGGACAGGGGGCAGAGATAACTATGGCTACACCTTC.

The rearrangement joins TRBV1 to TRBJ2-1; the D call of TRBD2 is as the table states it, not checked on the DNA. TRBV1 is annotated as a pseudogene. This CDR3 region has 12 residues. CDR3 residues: CRDGSSYNEQFF. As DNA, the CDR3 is TGCAGGGACGGGAGCTCCTACAATGAGCAGTTCTTC.

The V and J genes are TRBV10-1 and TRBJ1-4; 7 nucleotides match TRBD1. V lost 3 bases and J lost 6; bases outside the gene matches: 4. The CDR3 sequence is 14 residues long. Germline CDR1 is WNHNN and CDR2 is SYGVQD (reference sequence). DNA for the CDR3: TGCGCCAGCAGTGAAGGGACAGTTTATGAAAAACTGTTTTTT. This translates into CASSEGTVYEKLFF.

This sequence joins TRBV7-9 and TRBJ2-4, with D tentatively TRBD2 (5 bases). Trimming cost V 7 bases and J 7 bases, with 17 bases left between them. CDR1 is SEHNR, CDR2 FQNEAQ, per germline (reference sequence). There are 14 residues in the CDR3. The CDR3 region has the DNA TGTGCCAGCATGGTTGATCTCGGGGAGAACATTCAGTACTTC. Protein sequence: CASMVDLGENIQYF.

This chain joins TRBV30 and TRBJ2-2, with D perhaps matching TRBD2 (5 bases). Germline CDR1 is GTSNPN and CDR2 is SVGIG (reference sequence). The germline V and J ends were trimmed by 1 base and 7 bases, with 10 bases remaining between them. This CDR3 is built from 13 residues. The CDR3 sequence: CAWSGGLGGELFF. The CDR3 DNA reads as TGTGCCTGGAGTGGAGGACTCGGCGGGGAGCTGTTTTTT.

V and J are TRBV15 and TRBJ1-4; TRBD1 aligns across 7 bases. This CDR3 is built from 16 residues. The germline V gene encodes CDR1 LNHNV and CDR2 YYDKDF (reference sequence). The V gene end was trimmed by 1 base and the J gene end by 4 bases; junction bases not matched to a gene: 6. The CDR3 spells CATSRGQTGSNEKLFF. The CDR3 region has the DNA TGTGCCACCAGCAGAGGACAGACAGGGAGTAATGAAAAACTGTTTTTT.

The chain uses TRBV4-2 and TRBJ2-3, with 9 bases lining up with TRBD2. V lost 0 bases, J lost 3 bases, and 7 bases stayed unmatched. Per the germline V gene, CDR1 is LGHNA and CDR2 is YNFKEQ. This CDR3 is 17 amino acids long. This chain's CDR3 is CASSQERASGVTDTQYF. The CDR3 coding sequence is TGTGCCAGCAGCCAAGAACGGGCTAGCGGGGTGACAGATACGCAGTATTTT.

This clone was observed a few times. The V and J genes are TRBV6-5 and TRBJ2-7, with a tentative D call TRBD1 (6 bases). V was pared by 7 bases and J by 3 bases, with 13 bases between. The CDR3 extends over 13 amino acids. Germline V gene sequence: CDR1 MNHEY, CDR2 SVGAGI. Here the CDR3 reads CASTGTGLYEQYF. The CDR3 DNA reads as TGTGCCAGCACTGGAACAGGGCTCTACGAGCAGTACTTC.

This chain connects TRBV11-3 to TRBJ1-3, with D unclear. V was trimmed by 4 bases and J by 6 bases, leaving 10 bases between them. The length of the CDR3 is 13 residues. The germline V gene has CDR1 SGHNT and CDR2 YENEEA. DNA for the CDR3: TGTGCCAGCAGCTCAAGACAAAAAAACACCATATATTTT. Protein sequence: CASSSRQKNTIYF. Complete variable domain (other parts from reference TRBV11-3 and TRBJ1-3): EAGVVQSPRYKIIEKKQPVAFWCNPISGHNTLYWYLQNLGQGPELLIRYENEEAVDDSQLPKDRFSAERLKGVDSTLKIQPAELGDSAVYLCASSSRQKNTIYFGEGSWLTVV.

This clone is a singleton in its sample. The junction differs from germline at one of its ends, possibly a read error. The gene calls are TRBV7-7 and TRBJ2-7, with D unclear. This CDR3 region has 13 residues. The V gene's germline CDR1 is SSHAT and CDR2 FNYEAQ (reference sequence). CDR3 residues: CASSLDQAREQYF. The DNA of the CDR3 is TGTGCTAGCAGCTTAGATCAAGCGCGGGAGCAGTACTTC. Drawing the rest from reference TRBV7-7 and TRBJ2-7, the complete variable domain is GAGVSQSPRYKVTKRGQDVTLRCDPISSHATLYWYQQALGQGPEFLTYFNYEAQPDKSGLPSDRFSAERPEGSISTLTIQRTEQRDSAMYRCASSLDQAREQYFGPGTRLTVT.

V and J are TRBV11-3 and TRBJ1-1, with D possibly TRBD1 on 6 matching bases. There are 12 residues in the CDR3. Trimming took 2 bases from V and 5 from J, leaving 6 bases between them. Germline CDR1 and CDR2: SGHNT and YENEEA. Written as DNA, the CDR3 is TGTGCCAGCAGCTTAAGGGGGACTGAAGCTTTCTTT. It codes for CASSLRGTEAFF.

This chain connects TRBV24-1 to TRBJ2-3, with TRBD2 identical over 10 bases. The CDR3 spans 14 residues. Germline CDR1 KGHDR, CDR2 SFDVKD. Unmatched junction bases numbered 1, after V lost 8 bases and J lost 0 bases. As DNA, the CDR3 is TGTGCCACCAAGACTAGCGGGAGCACAGATACGCAGTATTTT. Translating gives CATKTSGSTDTQYF.

The CDR3 spells CASRGDYNSPLHF. The CDR3 nucleotides read TGTGCCTCCAGGGGGGACTATAATTCACCCCTCCACTTT. The rearrangement links TRBV6-4 to TRBJ1-6, with 7 nucleotides matching TRBD1. Trimming took 11 bases from V and 3 from J; bases not matched to a gene: 4. Per germline, CDR1 MRHNA and CDR2 SNTAGT. The CDR3 runs 13 residues.

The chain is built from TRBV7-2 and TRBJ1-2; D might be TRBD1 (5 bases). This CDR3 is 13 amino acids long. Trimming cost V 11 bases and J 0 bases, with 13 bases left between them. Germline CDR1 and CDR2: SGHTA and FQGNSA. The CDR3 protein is CASGGRTNYGYTF. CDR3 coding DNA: TGTGCCTCCGGGGGACGGACTAACTATGGCTACACCTTC.

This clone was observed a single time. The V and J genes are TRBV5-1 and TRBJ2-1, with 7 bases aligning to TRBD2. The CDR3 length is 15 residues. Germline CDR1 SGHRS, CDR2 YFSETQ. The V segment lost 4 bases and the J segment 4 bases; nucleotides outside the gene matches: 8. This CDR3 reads CASSGAGAGYNEQFF. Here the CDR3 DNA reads TGCGCCAGCAGCGGGGCGGGAGCAGGGTACAATGAGCAGTTCTTC.

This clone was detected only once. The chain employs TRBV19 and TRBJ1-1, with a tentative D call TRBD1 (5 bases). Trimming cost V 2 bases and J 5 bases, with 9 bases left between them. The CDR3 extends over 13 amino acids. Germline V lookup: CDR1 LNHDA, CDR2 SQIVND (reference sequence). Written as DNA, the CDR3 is TGTGCCAGTAGTATAACTGGGGGGACTGAAGCTTTCTTT. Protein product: CASSITGGTEAFF.

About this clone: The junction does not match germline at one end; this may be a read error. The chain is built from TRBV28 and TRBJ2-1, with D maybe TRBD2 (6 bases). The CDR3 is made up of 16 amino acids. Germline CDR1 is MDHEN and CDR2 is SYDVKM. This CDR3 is CATSKRGGPFYNEQFF. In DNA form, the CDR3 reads TGTGCCACCAGTAAACGAGGAGGGCCTTTCTACAATGAGCAGTTCTTC.

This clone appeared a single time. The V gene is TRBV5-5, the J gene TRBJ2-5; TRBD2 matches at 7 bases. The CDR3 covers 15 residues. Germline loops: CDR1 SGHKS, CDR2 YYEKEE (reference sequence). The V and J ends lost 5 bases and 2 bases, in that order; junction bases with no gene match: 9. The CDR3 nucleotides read TGTGCCAGCAGTCTTAGCGGGTCTCCGCAAGAGACCCAGTACTTC. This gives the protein CASSLSGSPQETQYF.

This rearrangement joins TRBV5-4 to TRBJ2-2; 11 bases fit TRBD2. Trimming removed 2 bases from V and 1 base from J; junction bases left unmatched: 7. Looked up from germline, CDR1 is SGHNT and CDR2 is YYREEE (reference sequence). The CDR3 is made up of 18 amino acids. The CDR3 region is CASSFSLTSGGNTGELFF. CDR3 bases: TGTGCCAGCAGCTTCTCCCTTACTAGCGGGGGGAACACCGGGGAGCTGTTTTTT.

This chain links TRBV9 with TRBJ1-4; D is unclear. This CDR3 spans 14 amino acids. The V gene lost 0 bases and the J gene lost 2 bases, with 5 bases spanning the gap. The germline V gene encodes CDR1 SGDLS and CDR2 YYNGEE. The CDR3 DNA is TGTGCCAGCAGCGTAGGAGGGACTAATGAAAAACTGTTTTTT. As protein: CASSVGGTNEKLFF.

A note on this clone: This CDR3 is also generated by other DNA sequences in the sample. The CDR3 protein is CAISGTSGNQETQYF. CDR3 nucleotide sequence: TGTGCCATCAGTGGTACTAGCGGGAACCAAGAGACCCAGTACTTC. The chain joins TRBV10-3 to TRBJ2-5; TRBD2 agrees at 10 bases. With V trimmed by 4 bases and J by 0 bases, 2 bases remained unmatched. This CDR3 region has 15 residues. The germline V gene encodes CDR1 ENHRY and CDR2 SYGVKD.

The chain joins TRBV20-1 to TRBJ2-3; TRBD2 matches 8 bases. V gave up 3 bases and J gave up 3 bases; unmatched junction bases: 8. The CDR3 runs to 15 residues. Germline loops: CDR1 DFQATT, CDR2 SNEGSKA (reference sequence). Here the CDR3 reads CSASARRGATDTQYF. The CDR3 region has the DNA TGCAGTGCTAGTGCGCGGCGGGGGGCGACAGATACGCAGTATTTT.

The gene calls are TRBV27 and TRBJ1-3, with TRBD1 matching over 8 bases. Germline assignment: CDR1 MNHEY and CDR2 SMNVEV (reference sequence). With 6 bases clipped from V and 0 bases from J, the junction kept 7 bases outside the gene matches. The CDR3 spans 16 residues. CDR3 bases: TGTGCCAGCAGCCCCGACAGGGGAAGCTCTGGAAACACCATATATTTT. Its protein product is CASSPDRGSSGNTIYF.

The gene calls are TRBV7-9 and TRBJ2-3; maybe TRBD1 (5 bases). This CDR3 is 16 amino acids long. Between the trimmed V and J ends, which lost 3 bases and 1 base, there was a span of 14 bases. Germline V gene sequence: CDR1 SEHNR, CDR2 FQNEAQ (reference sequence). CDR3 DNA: TGTGCCAGCAGCTTGGGTATTTCGACAGGCACAGATACGCAGTATTTT. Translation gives CASSLGISTGTDTQYF. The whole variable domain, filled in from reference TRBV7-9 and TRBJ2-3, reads DTGVSQNPRHKITKRGQNVTFRCDPISEHNRLYWYRQTLGQGPEFLTYFQNEAQLEKSRLLSDRFSAERPKGSFSTLEIQRTEQGDSAMYLCASSLGISTGTDTQYFGPGTRLTVL.

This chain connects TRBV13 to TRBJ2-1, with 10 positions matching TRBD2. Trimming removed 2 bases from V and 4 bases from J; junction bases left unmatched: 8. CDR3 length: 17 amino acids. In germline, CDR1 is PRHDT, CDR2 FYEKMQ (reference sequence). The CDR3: CASSLLAAGGKYNEQFF. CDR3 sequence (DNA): TGTGCCAGCAGCTTACTCGCAGCGGGGGGGAAATACAATGAGCAGTTCTTC.

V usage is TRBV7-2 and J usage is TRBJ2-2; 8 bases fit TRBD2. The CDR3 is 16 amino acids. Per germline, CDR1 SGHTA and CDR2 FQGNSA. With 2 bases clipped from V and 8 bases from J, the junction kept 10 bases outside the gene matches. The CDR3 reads CASSLFSGANSGELFF. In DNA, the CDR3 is TGTGCCAGCAGCTTATTTAGCGGGGCCAATTCTGGGGAGCTGTTTTTT.

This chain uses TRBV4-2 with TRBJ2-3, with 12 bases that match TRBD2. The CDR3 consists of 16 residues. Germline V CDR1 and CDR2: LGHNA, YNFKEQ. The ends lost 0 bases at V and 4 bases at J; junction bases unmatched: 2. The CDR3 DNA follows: TGTGCCAGCAGCCAAGAAAGGACTAGCGGGGCAGATACGCAGTATTTT. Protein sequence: CASSQERTSGADTQYF.

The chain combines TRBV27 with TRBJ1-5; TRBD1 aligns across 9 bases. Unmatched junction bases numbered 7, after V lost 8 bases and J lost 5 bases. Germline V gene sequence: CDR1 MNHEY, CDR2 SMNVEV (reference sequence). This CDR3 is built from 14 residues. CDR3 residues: CASRGQGWDQPQHF. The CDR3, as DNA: TGTGCCAGCCGAGGACAGGGGTGGGATCAGCCCCAGCATTTT.

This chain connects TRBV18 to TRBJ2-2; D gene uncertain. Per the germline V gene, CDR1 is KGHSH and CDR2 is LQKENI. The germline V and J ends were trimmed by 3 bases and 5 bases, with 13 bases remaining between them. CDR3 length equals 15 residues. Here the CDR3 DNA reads TGTGCCAGCTCACCGCGGAGAGAAGTAACCGGGGAGCTGTTTTTT. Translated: CASSPRREVTGELFF.

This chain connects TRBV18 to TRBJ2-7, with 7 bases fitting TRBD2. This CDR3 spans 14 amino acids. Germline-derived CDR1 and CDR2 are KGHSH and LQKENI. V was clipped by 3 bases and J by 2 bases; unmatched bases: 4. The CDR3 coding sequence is TGTGCCAGCTCACCGCCTAGCGGCACCTACGAGCAGTACTTC. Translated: CASSPPSGTYEQYF.